Presented here are 11 T cell receptor beta chains from one specimen sequenced in a study of cytomegalovirus exposure and HLA in healthy donors. In the PCR, 60 Vbeta and 13 Jbeta primers were used. Generated by immunoSEQ multiplex PCR, the TCRdb table keeps only in-frame clones and is missing some. The sample lists 30,000 to 40,000 clones, 35% to 55% occurring once. The material sequenced was PBMCs. The receptors were gathered from a woman between 45 and 60 years old in good health and CMV-seronegative.

This chain uses TRBV30 with TRBJ2-3, with TRBD2 as a possible D gene (5 bases). Germline CDR1 is GTSNPN and CDR2 is SVGIG (reference sequence). The CDR3 runs to 14 residues. V was pared by 4 bases and J by 3 bases, with 14 bases between. The CDR3 reads CAWTSGFRTDTQYF. DNA of the CDR3: TGTGCCTGGACCTCGGGGTTCCGTACAGATACGCAGTATTTT.

This clone was recorded only once. The chain employs TRBV6-1 and TRBJ2-3; 8 nucleotides agree with TRBD2. This CDR3 has 13 amino acids. V gave up 6 bases and J gave up 5 bases; unmatched junction bases: 4. The germline V gene has CDR1 MNHNS and CDR2 SASEGT. CDR3 in amino acids: CASRLAVGDTQYF. DNA of the CDR3: TGTGCCAGCAGACTAGCGGTTGGAGATACGCAGTATTTT.

The chain has TRBV7-9 and TRBJ2-7, with 7 bases matching TRBD1. CDR1 is SEHNR and CDR2 is FQNEAQ in the germline V gene (reference sequence). The J segment lost 3 bases and the V segment lost 5 bases, leaving 7 bases of the junction unmatched. This CDR3 contains 14 residues. CDR3 residues: CASSQRQGDYEQYF. In nucleotides, the CDR3 is TGTGCCAGCAGCCAAAGACAGGGAGACTACGAGCAGTACTTC. The full variable domain, its missing parts supplied by reference TRBV7-9 and TRBJ2-7, is DTGVSQNPRHKITKRGQNVTFRCDPISEHNRLYWYRQTLGQGPEFLTYFQNEAQLEKSRLLSDRFSAERPKGSFSTLEIQRTEQGDSAMYLCASSQRQGDYEQYFGPGTRLTVT.

The J gene is TRBJ1-4, the V gene TRBV7-6, with a weak D call TRBD1 (6 bases). V was pared by 4 bases and J by 5 bases, with 14 bases between. In germline, CDR1 is SGHVS, CDR2 FNYEAQ. The CDR3 loop spans 15 amino acids. The CDR3 here is CASSSQDRINEKLFF. DNA of the CDR3: TGTGCCAGCAGCTCCCAGGACAGAATAAATGAAAAACTGTTTTTT.

This clone was seen more than once but under ten times. The chain employs TRBV9 and TRBJ1-1; TRBD1 matches at 9 bases. The germline gives CDR1 SGDLS, CDR2 YYNGEE. The CDR3 is 19 residues long. With V trimmed by 0 bases and J by 2 bases, 14 bases remained unmatched. CDR3 loop: CASSVGWGQGLRGNTEAFF. The CDR3 DNA is TGTGCCAGCAGCGTAGGATGGGGACAGGGTTTAAGAGGAAACACTGAAGCTTTCTTT.

This chain joins TRBV27 and TRBJ1-2; 10 bases match TRBD1. CDR3 size: 16 residues. Germline lookup yields CDR1 MNHEY and CDR2 SMNVEV (reference sequence). Germline trimming cut 1 base from V and 6 bases from J; bases unmatched to any gene: 8. CDR3 coding DNA: TGTGCCAGCAGTTTATTCTCCGGGGGACAGGGGAATGGCTACACCTTC. It encodes CASSLFSGGQGNGYTF.

Written as DNA, the CDR3 is TGTGCCAGCAGTCCCGGGGGGCGAGAGCAGTACTTC. Its protein is CASSPGGREQYF. The V gene is TRBV28, the J gene TRBJ2-5; maybe TRBD2 (7 bases). CDR1 MDHEN and CDR2 SYDVKM come from the germline V gene. Between the trimmed V and J ends, which lost 5 bases and 11 bases, there was a span of 15 bases. This CDR3 is built from 12 residues.

J is TRBJ2-5 and V is TRBV4-1; the match to TRBD1 covers 7 bases. V trimming: 4 bases; J trimming: 4 bases; junction bases outside the gene matches: 9. Germline V gene sequence: CDR1 MGHRA, CDR2 YSYEKL. This CDR3 is built from 15 residues. The CDR3 protein is CASSPPVTGTETQYF. CDR3 in DNA: TGCGCCAGCAGCCCCCCCGTGACAGGGACAGAGACCCAGTACTTC.

The rearrangement uses TRBV10-1 and TRBJ2-5, with D uncertain. The DNA end favors TRBJ2-7, so the J call may be wrong. Germline V gene data show CDR1 as WNHNN and CDR2 as SYGVQD (reference sequence). The CDR3 is 13 residues long. CDR3 residues: CASSGAKAYEQYF. For the CDR3, the DNA is TGCGCCAGCAGTGGGGCGAAGGCGTACGAGCAGTACTTC.

The count of this clone is one. V is TRBV19 and J is TRBJ2-7, with TRBD2 identical over 9 bases. The trim removed 7 bases at V and 4 bases at J, leaving 11 bases unmatched. The CDR3 spans 15 residues. Germline CDR1 and CDR2: LNHDA and SQIVND (reference sequence). The CDR3 sequence is CASKVAASGTYEQYF. In DNA form, the CDR3 reads TGTGCCAGTAAGGTGGCAGCTAGCGGGACATACGAGCAGTACTTC.

The chain has TRBV6-6 and TRBJ1-2; 10 bases fit TRBD1. Germline-derived CDR1 and CDR2 are MNHNY and SVGAGI (reference sequence). This CDR3 spans 14 amino acids. V trimming: 6 bases; J trimming: 8 bases; junction bases outside the gene matches: 9. The chain's CDR3 is CASREGGTGVGYTF. For the CDR3, the DNA is TGTGCCAGCAGGGAAGGCGGGACAGGGGTAGGCTACACCTTC.